Below, 9 T cell receptor beta chains from the same sample are listed, as sequenced in a study of beta chain features in type 1 diabetes. Since all of the isolated RNA was reverse transcribed, expressed TCRB transcripts were what got sequenced. Assay: immunoSEQ multiplex PCR; the TCRdb copy retains only in-frame clones and omits some. The sample lists 640,000 or so clones; more than 12% were seen once. Study findings and constraints: Researchers report that Type 1 diabetes patients had moderately but significantly shorter TCRB CDR3s across all four CD4+ subsets.

The antigens these receptors bind are not known. Sequencing input: naive CD4+ T cells from blood. Every receptor here comes from a man aged 18 to 30 with type 1 diabetes.

The V gene is TRBV29-1, the J gene TRBJ1-3, with 9 bases fitting TRBD1. The ends lost 4 bases at V and 4 bases at J; junction bases unmatched: 5. This CDR3 is built from 14 residues. Germline CDR1 reads SQVTM; CDR2 reads ANQGSEA. The CDR3 DNA sequence: TGCAGCGTTGCGGGACAGGGAACCGGAAACACCATATATTTT. It codes for CSVAGQGTGNTIYF. The full variable domain, with the rest looked up from reference TRBV29-1 and TRBJ1-3, is SAVISQKPSRDICQRGTSLTIQCQVDSQVTMMFWYRQQPGQSLTLIATANQGSEATYESGFVIDKFPISRPNLTFSTLTVSNMSPEDSSIYLCSVAGQGTGNTIYFGEGSWLTVV.

The V gene is TRBV11-2, the J gene TRBJ2-1; 12 nucleotides line up with TRBD2. Germline loops: CDR1 SGHAT, CDR2 FQNNGV. Trimming took 5 bases from V and 8 from J; bases not matched to a gene: 7. The CDR3 is 15 residues long. CDR3 nucleotide sequence: TGTGCCAGCAGCCCGAGACTAGCGGGAGTGGATGAGCAGTTCTTC. Translation gives CASSPRLAGVDEQFF.

This clone was counted only a few times. The J gene is TRBJ2-4, the V gene TRBV5-1; 8 nucleotides line up with TRBD1. The ends lost 0 bases at V and 7 bases at J; junction bases unmatched: 6. This CDR3 has 15 amino acids. In germline, CDR1 is SGHRS, CDR2 YFSETQ. CDR3 protein: CASSLAPPGGNIQYF. Written as DNA, the CDR3 is TGCGCCAGCAGCTTGGCCCCCCCAGGGGGCAACATTCAGTACTTC.

The table lists this clone with a few counts. The chain uses TRBV5-4 and TRBJ2-3, with D perhaps TRBD2 (6 bases). Germline V gene data show CDR1 as SGHNT and CDR2 as YYREEE (reference sequence). Trimming took off 0 bases at V and 0 bases at J, with 11 bases between the two ends. The CDR3 length is 16 residues. CDR3 amino acids: CASSLGRRASTDTQYF. The DNA of the CDR3 is TGTGCCAGCAGCTTGGGTAGGAGGGCTAGCACAGATACGCAGTATTTT.

The sample holds a few counts of this clone. This chain links TRBV29-1 with TRBJ1-2; 12 nucleotides match TRBD1. CDR1 and CDR2 from the germline V gene are SQVTM and ANQGSEA. This CDR3 is built from 19 residues. V lost 6 bases and J lost 3; bases outside the gene matches: 20. The CDR3 here is CSVQKGVPGQGAKDYGYTF. The CDR3 nucleotides read TGCAGCGTCCAAAAGGGAGTCCCGGGACAGGGGGCGAAGGACTATGGCTACACCTTC. The full variable domain, completed using reference TRBV29-1 and TRBJ1-2, is SAVISQKPSRDICQRGTSLTIQCQVDSQVTMMFWYRQQPGQSLTLIATANQGSEATYESGFVIDKFPISRPNLTFSTLTVSNMSPEDSSIYLCSVQKGVPGQGAKDYGYTFGSGTRLTVV.

The chain recombines TRBV6-1 with TRBJ2-7, with 11 bases identical to TRBD1. V was pared by 5 bases and J by 3 bases, with 3 bases of the junction left unmatched. The V gene's germline CDR1 is MNHNS and CDR2 SASEGT. The CDR3 runs to 14 residues. CDR3 sequence reads: CASSSGTGGYEQYF. DNA for the CDR3: TGTGCCAGCAGTTCCGGGACAGGGGGCTACGAGCAGTACTTC.

This clone appeared a few times. The chain carries TRBV5-4 and TRBJ2-5; D unresolved. The CDR3 totals 11 residues. V was shortened by 4 bases and J by 5 bases, with 6 bases between the two germline ends. Germline V gene lookup returns CDR1 SGHNT and CDR2 YYREEE (reference sequence). CDR3: CASSVGETQYF. Written as DNA, the CDR3 is TGTGCCAGCAGCGTCGGGGAGACCCAGTACTTC. Using reference TRBV5-4 and TRBJ2-5 for the parts outside the CDR3, the full variable domain is ETGVTQSPTHLIKTRGQQVTLRCSSQSGHNTVSWYQQALGQGPQFIFQYYREEENGRGNFPPRFSGLQFPNYSSELNVNALELDDSALYLCASSVGETQYFGPGTRLLVL.

The chain is built from TRBV25-1 and TRBJ1-1, with 7 bases identical to TRBD1. The length of the CDR3 is 15 residues. V lost 3 bases and J lost 1; bases outside the gene matches: 5. The germline gives CDR1 MGHDK, CDR2 SYGVNS. The CDR3 reads CASSDKRTGNTEAFF. The CDR3 nucleotides are TGTGCCAGCAGTGACAAAAGGACAGGGAACACTGAAGCTTTCTTT.

The chain combines TRBV6-6 with TRBJ2-1; no firm D call. This CDR3 contains 14 residues. With 4 bases removed from V and 0 bases from J, the gap between germline ends came to 7 bases. CDR1 MNHNY and CDR2 SVGAGI come from the germline V gene (reference sequence). The CDR3 DNA sequence: TGTGCCAGCAGTTTGTGGGCCTCCTACAATGAGCAGTTCTTC. Protein sequence: CASSLWASYNEQFF.